The 27 T cell receptor beta chains below were found in one sample sequenced in a study of regulatory T cells in long-lasting Graves disease. Building of the TCR beta libraries involved iRepertoire HTBI primers and Arm-PCR of CDR3 regions. TCRdb passed the multiplex PCR reads through MiXCR, listing each CDR3 protein once. The sample lists 300,000 to 350,000 distinct CDR3 sequences, roughly a fifth occurring once. Time point given: persistent/refractory GD, antithyroid drugs over 5 years with positive TRAb. RNA from PBMCs was the source of the TCR library. Sequencing used peripheral blood mononuclear cells (PBMCs), obtained when the disease was refractory, from a patient treated with antithyroid drugs. These receptors were collected from a female donor with Graves disease.

V is TRBV5-1 and J is TRBJ2-5, with D perhaps matching TRBD2 (5 bases). Germline CDR1 SGHRS, CDR2 YFSETQ. The length of the CDR3 is 13 residues. The V and J ends lost 2 bases and 8 bases respectively, with 13 bases between them. CDR3 sequence reads: CASSFEGLETQYF. CDR3 DNA sequence: TGCGCCAGCAGCTTCGAGGGCCTGGAAACCCAGTACTTC.

The V call is TRBV10-3, the J call TRBJ2-7; 10 positions agree with TRBD1. V dropped 6 bases and J dropped 9; count of bases not matched to a gene: 11. CDR1 and CDR2 from the germline V gene are ENHRY and SYGVKD. This CDR3 spans 14 amino acids. The DNA of the CDR3 is TGTGCCATCAGCCCCGGGACAGGGGAAGGTCGGCAGTACTTC. Protein: CAISPGTGEGRQYF.

This chain connects TRBV7-9 to TRBJ2-7, with TRBD1 matching over 8 bases. The ends lost 5 bases at V and 2 bases at J; junction bases unmatched: 8. This CDR3 contains 15 residues. Germline CDR1 is SEHNR and CDR2 is FQNEAQ (reference sequence). DNA of the CDR3: TGTGCCAGCAGCCCGGGGACAGGCTTTACCTACGAGCAGTACTTC. This gives the protein CASSPGTGFTYEQYF.

The chain has TRBV11-2 and TRBJ1-3; D call uncertain. The CDR3 loop spans 14 amino acids. V shed 3 bases and J shed 0 bases, with 6 bases lying between them. In germline, CDR1 is SGHAT, CDR2 FQNNGV. The CDR3 DNA sequence: TGTGCCAGCAGCTTTGGGTTCTCTGGAAACACCATATATTTT. It codes for CASSFGFSGNTIYF.

In this sample, this clonotype turned up many times. The V call is TRBV11-2, the J call TRBJ1-3; no clear D. The CDR3 has 13 residues. Germline V gene data show CDR1 as SGHAT and CDR2 as FQNNGV. Trimming stripped 5 bases from V and 0 bases from J, with 5 bases between. DNA of the CDR3: TGTGCCAGCAGCGGGATCTCTGGAAACACCATATATTTT. It specifies CASSGISGNTIYF.

The chain carries TRBV6-1 and TRBJ1-6; possible D gene TRBD1, 6 bases. The CDR3 extends over 14 amino acids. The germline CDR1 and CDR2 sequences are MNHNS and SASEGT. The V end lost 8 bases, the J end lost 4 bases, and 12 bases lay between the germline ends. DNA of the CDR3: TGTGCCAGCGGGGGGGGCATTTATAATTCACCCCTCCACTTT. It is translated as CASGGGIYNSPLHF.

This clonotype was detected a few times. The V call is TRBV30, the J call TRBJ1-2, with unresolved D. The CDR3 spans 12 residues. Germline assignment: CDR1 GTSNPN and CDR2 SVGIG (reference sequence). With 0 bases removed from V and 4 bases from J, the gap between germline ends came to 6 bases. CDR3 in DNA: TGTGCCTGGAGTGTAATCATCTATGGCTACACCTTC. This gives the protein CAWSVIIYGYTF. Complete variable domain (other parts from reference TRBV30 and TRBJ1-2): SQTIHQWPATLVQPVGSPLSLECTVEGTSNPNLYWYRQAAGRGLQLLFYSVGIGQISSEVPQNLSASRPQDRQFILSSKKLLLSDSGFYLCAWSVIIYGYTFGSGTRLTVV.

The chain combines TRBV20-1 with TRBJ1-1; tentatively, D is TRBD1 (5 bases). CDR3 size: 13 residues. Deletions cut 5 bases from V and 0 bases from J, with 10 bases between. CDR1 and CDR2 from the germline V gene are DFQATT and SNEGSKA (reference sequence). The CDR3 DNA sequence: TGCAGTGCTCCTGGGACGGTGAACACTGAAGCTTTCTTT. Translation: CSAPGTVNTEAFF.

V is TRBV10-3 and J is TRBJ1-2; D is unclear. Trimming left V 3 bases short and J 4 bases short, with 6 bases between. The CDR3 totals 12 residues. Germline assignment: CDR1 ENHRY and CDR2 SYGVKD. The CDR3 nucleotides are TGTGCCATCAGTGAACATCTCTATGGCTACACCTTC. It encodes CAISEHLYGYTF.

This clonotype has a count of ten or more. The chain links TRBV5-1 to TRBJ1-1; TRBD1 is a possible D gene (6 bases). Germline lookup yields CDR1 SGHRS and CDR2 YFSETQ. The V end lost 0 bases, the J end lost 4 bases, and 13 bases lay between the germline ends. The CDR3 is 15 residues long. The CDR3 spells CASSLVYTGSTEAFF. CDR3 sequence (DNA): TGCGCCAGCAGCTTGGTCTACACAGGGAGCACTGAAGCTTTCTTT.

The CDR3 loop reads CASRNYGTQYF. For the CDR3, the DNA is TGTGCCAGCAGGAACTACGGTACGCAGTATTTT. The genes are TRBV28 and TRBJ2-3; D remains unclear. From germline, CDR1 is MDHEN and CDR2 SYDVKM. The CDR3 consists of 11 residues. The germline V and J ends were trimmed by 6 bases and 8 bases, with 9 bases remaining between them.

The V call is TRBV7-3, the J call TRBJ1-6; D remains ambiguous. Germline CDR1 SGHTA, CDR2 FQGTGA. The CDR3 loop spans 12 amino acids. Trimming took 4 bases from V and 10 from J, leaving 8 bases between them. CDR3 amino acids: CASSSPGSPLHF. CDR3 DNA sequence: TGTGCCAGCAGCTCGCCGGGCTCACCCCTCCACTTT.

This clonotype was counted at least ten times. This sequence joins TRBV2 and TRBJ2-7, with TRBD1 identical over 8 bases. CDR3 length equals 14 residues. V lost 7 bases and J lost 2; bases outside the gene matches: 7. Germline loops: CDR1 SNHLY, CDR2 FYNNEI. The CDR3 is CASIRWDRPYEQYF. The CDR3 nucleotides read TGTGCCAGCATTCGATGGGACAGGCCCTACGAGCAGTACTTC.

In its sample, this clonotype was seen a few times. The CDR3 loop is CASSFNMNTEAFF. DNA of the CDR3: TGTGCCAGTAGTTTCAACATGAACACTGAAGCTTTCTTT. V is TRBV19 and J is TRBJ1-1; D not resolved. The germline V gene encodes CDR1 LNHDA and CDR2 SQIVND (reference sequence). Trimming took 5 bases from V and 0 from J, leaving 7 bases between them. This CDR3 comprises 13 residues.

This clonotype appeared many times. The V gene is TRBV11-2, the J gene TRBJ2-7, with TRBD2 identical over 14 bases. CDR3 length: 19 residues. Germline lookup yields CDR1 SGHAT and CDR2 FQNNGV. After removal of 7 bases from V and 0 bases from J, the junction contained 14 bases not matched to a gene. Written as DNA, the CDR3 is TGTGCCAGCAACCCGGCCGGGACTAGCGGGAGTTGGGGCTCCTACGAGCAGTACTTC. It specifies CASNPAGTSGSWGSYEQYF.

As regards this clonotype: This sequence may be a read error, since a much larger clone differs from it by one base. The rearrangement uses TRBV27 and TRBJ2-7; D possibly corresponds to TRBD2 (5 bases). Trimming cost V 3 bases and J 7 bases, with 19 bases left between them. In germline, CDR1 is MNHEY, CDR2 SMNVEV (reference sequence). CDR3 size: 15 residues. CDR3 region: CASSLSVASYNEQYF. The CDR3 coding sequence is TGTGCCAGCAGTTTGTCAGTAGCGAGCTACAATGAGCAGTACTTC.

The chain uses TRBV5-6 and TRBJ2-2; no reliable D call. Trimming took off 2 bases at V and 2 bases at J, with 10 bases between the two ends. In germline, CDR1 is SGHDT, CDR2 YYEEEE. CDR3 size: 15 residues. DNA of the CDR3: TGTGCCAGCAGCTTCCCGTCGGTAAACACCGGGGAGCTGTTTTTT. Its protein product is CASSFPSVNTGELFF.

This clonotype was detected only a few times. V gene TRBV11-2 combines with J gene TRBJ2-2; the D is unclear. CDR3 length equals 14 residues. Germline CDR1 and CDR2: SGHAT and FQNNGV. Deletions cut 3 bases from V and 6 bases from J, with 11 bases between. In DNA form, the CDR3 reads TGTGCCAGCAGCTTCCCCCTGTCGGCCGGGGAGCTGTTTTTT. Translated, it gives CASSFPLSAGELFF. Full variable domain (remainder filled in from reference TRBV11-2 and TRBJ2-2): EAGVAQSPRYKIIEKRQSVAFWCNPISGHATLYWYQQILGQGPKLLIQFQNNGVVDDSQLPKDRFSAERLKGVDSTLKIQPAKLEDSAVYLCASSFPLSAGELFFGEGSRLTVL.

This clonotype was recorded a few times. The V gene is TRBV19, the J gene TRBJ1-1; no firm D call. The CDR3 consists of 15 residues. From germline, CDR1 is LNHDA and CDR2 SQIVND (reference sequence). The V end lost 2 bases, the J end lost 1 base, and 11 bases lay between the germline ends. The DNA for the CDR3 is TGTGCCAGTAGTATACGTTGGGAGGGGAACACTGAAGCTTTCTTT. As protein: CASSIRWEGNTEAFF.

This clonotype was found many times. The chain carries TRBV2 and TRBJ1-2; no clear D. Trimming removed 4 bases at V and 0 bases at J, with 21 bases between. Germline values: CDR1 SNHLY, CDR2 FYNNEI. The CDR3 is 18 amino acids. In nucleotides, the CDR3 is TGTGCCAGCAGTGTAAGCGCTGTGGCAGTCTTAACTAACTATGGCTACACCTTC. This translates into CASSVSAVAVLTNYGYTF.

The genes are TRBV7-9 and TRBJ2-7, with D tentatively TRBD1 (5 bases). The CDR3 length is 14 residues. The ends were cut back, 5 bases at V and 1 base at J, with 12 bases in the middle. The germline V gene has CDR1 SEHNR and CDR2 FQNEAQ (reference sequence). Written as DNA, the CDR3 is TGTGCCAGCAGCAAGGGGCGCAGGTCCTACGAGCAGTACTTC. As protein: CASSKGRRSYEQYF.

The rearrangement uses TRBV10-3 and TRBJ1-1; no definite D call. Germline CDR1 reads ENHRY; CDR2 reads SYGVKD. The CDR3 spans 12 residues. The ends were cut back, 7 bases at V and 0 bases at J, with 6 bases in the middle. The CDR3 spells CAIKGLNTEAFF. CDR3 sequence (DNA): TGTGCCATCAAAGGGCTGAACACTGAAGCTTTCTTT.

As concerns this clonotype: A much more abundant neighbour one base away suggests this may be a read error. V usage is TRBV12-3 or TRBV12-4 and J usage is TRBJ1-5; 7 bases fit TRBD1. This CDR3 spans 16 amino acids. The chain's CDR3 is CAGSPPRGDSNQPQHF. The CDR3 region has the DNA TGTGCCGGCAGTCCCCCCAGGGGGGATAGCAATCAGCCCCAGCATTTT.

In the case of this clonotype: A single base separates this from a much larger clone, so it may be a read error. The rearrangement links TRBV10-2 to TRBJ1-1; D is perhaps TRBD1 (6 bases). This CDR3 has 16 residues. Trimming removed 9 bases at V and 0 bases at J, with 20 bases between. Germline V lookup: CDR1 WSHSY, CDR2 SAAADI. In nucleotides, the CDR3 is TGCGCCAGGGGAAAACCAGGGGAGCCCATGAACACTGAAGCTTTCTTT. Its protein is CARGKPGEPMNTEAFF.

The sample holds a few counts of this clonotype. This rearrangement joins TRBV19 to TRBJ2-6; 7 bases line up with TRBD2. Germline CDR1 LNHDA, CDR2 SQIVND (reference sequence). There are 17 residues in the CDR3. With V trimmed by 3 bases and J by 0 bases, 5 bases remained unmatched. The CDR3 bases are TGTGCCAGTAGTATCTGGGGAGGGGACTCTGGGGCCAACGTCCTGACTTTC. Protein: CASSIWGGDSGANVLTF.

There are many counts of this clonotype. The chain links TRBV20-1 to TRBJ1-2; D possibly corresponds to TRBD1 (5 bases). Trimming cost V 1 base and J 8 bases, with 8 bases left between them. There are 11 residues in the CDR3. Germline V CDR1 and CDR2: DFQATT, SNEGSKA (reference sequence). The CDR3 DNA reads as TGCAGTGCTAGAGGGGGGGAAGGCTACACCTTC. Amino acid sequence: CSARGGEGYTF.

J is TRBJ1-1 and V is TRBV5-1; 7 bases match TRBD1. Germline CDR1 SGHRS, CDR2 YFSETQ. CDR3 size: 16 residues. The J segment lost 3 bases and the V segment lost 0 bases, leaving 8 bases of the junction unmatched. This chain's CDR3 is CASSLGVRGSYTEAFF. The CDR3 bases are TGCGCCAGCAGCTTGGGTGTCAGGGGGTCGTACACTGAAGCTTTCTTT.